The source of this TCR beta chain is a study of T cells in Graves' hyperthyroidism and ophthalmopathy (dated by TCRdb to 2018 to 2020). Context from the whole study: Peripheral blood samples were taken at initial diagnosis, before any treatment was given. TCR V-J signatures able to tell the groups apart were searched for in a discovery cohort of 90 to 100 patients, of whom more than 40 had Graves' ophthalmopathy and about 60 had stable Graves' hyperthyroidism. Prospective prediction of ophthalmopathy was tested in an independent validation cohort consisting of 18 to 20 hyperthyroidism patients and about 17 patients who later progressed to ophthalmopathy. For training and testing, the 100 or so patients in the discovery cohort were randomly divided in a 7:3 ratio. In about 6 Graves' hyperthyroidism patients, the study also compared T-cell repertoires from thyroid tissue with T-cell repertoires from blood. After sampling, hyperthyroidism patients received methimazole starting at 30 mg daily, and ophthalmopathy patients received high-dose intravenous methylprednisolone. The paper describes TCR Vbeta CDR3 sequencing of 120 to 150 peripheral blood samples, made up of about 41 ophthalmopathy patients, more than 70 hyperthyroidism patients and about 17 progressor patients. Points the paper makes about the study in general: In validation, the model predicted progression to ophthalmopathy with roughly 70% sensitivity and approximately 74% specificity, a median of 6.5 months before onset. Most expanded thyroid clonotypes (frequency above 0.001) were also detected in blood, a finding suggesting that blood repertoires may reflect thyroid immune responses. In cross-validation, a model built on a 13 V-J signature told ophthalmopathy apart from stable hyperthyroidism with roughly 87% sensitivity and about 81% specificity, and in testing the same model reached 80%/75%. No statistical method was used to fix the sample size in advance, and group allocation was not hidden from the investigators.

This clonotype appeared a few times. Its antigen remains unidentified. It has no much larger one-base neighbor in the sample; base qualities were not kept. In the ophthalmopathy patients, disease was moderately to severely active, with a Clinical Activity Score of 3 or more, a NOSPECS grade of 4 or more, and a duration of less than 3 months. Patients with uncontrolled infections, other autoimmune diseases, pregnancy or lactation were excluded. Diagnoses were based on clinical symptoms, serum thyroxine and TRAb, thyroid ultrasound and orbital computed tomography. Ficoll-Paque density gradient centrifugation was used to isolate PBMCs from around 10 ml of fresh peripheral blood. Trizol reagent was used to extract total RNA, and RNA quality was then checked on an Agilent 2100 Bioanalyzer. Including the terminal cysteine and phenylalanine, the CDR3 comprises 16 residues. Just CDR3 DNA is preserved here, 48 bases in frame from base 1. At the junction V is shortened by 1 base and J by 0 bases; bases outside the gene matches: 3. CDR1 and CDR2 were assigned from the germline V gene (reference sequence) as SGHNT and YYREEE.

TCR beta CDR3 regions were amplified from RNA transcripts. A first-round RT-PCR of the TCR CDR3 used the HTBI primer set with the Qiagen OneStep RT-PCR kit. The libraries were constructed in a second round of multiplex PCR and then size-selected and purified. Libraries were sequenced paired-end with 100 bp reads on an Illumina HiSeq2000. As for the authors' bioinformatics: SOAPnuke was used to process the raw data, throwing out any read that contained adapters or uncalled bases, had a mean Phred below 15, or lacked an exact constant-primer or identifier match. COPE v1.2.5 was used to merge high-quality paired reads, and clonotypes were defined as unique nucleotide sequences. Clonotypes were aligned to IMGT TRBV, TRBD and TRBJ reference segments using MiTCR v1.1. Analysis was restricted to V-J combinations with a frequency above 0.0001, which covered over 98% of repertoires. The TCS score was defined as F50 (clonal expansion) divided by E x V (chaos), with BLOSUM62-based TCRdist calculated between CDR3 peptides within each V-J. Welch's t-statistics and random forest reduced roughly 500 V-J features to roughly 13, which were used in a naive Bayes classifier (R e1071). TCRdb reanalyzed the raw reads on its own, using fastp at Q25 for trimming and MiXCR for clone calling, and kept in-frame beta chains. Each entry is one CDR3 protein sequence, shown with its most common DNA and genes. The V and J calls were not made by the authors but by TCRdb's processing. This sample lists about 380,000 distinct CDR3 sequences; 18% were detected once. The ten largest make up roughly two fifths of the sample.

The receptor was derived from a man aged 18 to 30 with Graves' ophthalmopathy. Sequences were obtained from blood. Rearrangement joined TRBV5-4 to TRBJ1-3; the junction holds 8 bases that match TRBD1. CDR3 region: CASSLQGANSGNTIYF. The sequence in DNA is TGTGCCAGCAGCTTGCAGGGGGCAAACTCTGGAAACACCATATATTTT. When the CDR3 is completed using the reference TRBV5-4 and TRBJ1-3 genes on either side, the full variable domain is ETGVTQSPTHLIKTRGQQVTLRCSSQSGHNTVSWYQQALGQGPQFIFQYYREEENGRGNFPPRFSGLQFPNYSSELNVNALELDDSALYLCASSLQGANSGNTIYFGEGSWLTVV.